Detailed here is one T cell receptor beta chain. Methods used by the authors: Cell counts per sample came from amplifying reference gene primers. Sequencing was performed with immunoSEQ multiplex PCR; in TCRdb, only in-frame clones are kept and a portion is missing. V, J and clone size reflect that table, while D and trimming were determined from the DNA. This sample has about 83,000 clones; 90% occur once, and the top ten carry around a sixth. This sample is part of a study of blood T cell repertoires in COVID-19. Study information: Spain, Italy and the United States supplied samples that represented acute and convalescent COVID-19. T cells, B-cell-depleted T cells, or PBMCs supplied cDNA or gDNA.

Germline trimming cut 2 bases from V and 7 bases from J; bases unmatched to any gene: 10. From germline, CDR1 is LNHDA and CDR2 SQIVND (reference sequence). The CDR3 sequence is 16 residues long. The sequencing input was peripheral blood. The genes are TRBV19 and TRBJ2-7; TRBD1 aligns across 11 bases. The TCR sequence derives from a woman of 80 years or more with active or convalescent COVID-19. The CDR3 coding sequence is TGTGCCAGTAGTATACTCTGGACAGGGGGCCAGAGAGAGCAGTACTTC. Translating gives CASSILWTGGQREQYF.